Below, 20 T cell receptor beta chains from the same sample are listed, as sequenced in a study of PD-1 blockade in classical Hodgkin lymphoma. Exposure to brentuximab vedotin varied, and each patient had relapsed following autologous stem cell transplantation. The repertoire was sequenced with immunoSEQ multiplex PCR; TCRdb's copy has only in-frame clones and lacks some. Here the sample spans some 90,000 clones, roughly 91% being singletons. Sequencing was performed on peripheral blood mononuclear cells (PBMCs), taken before the second cycle of nivolumab. These receptors came from a human donor with classical Hodgkin lymphoma.

The rearrangement joins TRBV5-6 to TRBJ2-2; 7 nucleotides match TRBD2. This CDR3 comprises 16 residues. After removal of 2 bases from V and 4 bases from J, the junction contained 8 bases not matched to a gene. Germline CDR1 SGHDT, CDR2 YYEEEE. The CDR3 loop reads CASSFRGRAVTGELFF. DNA of the CDR3: TGTGCCAGCAGCTTTCGAGGGAGGGCCGTCACCGGGGAGCTGTTTTTT.

The J gene is TRBJ1-1, the V gene TRBV15; perhaps TRBD1 as D (5 bases). The CDR3 consists of 16 residues. Germline CDR1 LNHNV, CDR2 YYDKDF (reference sequence). Trimming took 0 bases from V and 2 from J, leaving 13 bases between them. The CDR3 DNA reads TGTGCCACCAGCAGAGATCGGCAGGGCCCCAACACTGAAGCTTTCTTT. Its protein is CATSRDRQGPNTEAFF. The full variable domain, completed using reference TRBV15 and TRBJ1-1, is DAMVIQNPRYQVTQFGKPVTLSCSQTLNHNVMYWYQQKSSQAPKLLFHYYDKDFNNEADTPDNFQSRRPNTSFCFLDIRSPGLGDTAMYLCATSRDRQGPNTEAFFGQGTRLTVV.

This chain uses TRBV2 with TRBJ2-7; no firm D call. The CDR3 extends over 13 amino acids. With 3 bases removed from V and 4 bases from J, the gap between germline ends came to 10 bases. The V gene's germline CDR1 is SNHLY and CDR2 FYNNEI. Here the CDR3 DNA reads TGTGCCAGCAGTGATGGCAGAAATTACGAGCAGTACTTC. Its translation is CASSDGRNYEQYF.

V and J are TRBV6-1 and TRBJ2-3, with D unresolved. V dropped 7 bases and J dropped 6 bases, with 5 bases sitting between them. The germline V gene has CDR1 MNHNS and CDR2 SASEGT. The CDR3 is 10 residues long. CDR3 sequence reads: CASMRDTQYF. CDR3 in DNA: TGTGCCAGCATGAGGGATACGCAGTATTTT.

This clone was seen once. This chain joins TRBV7-6 and TRBJ2-2; D is uncertain. Germline loops: CDR1 SGHVS, CDR2 FNYEAQ. The V and J ends lost 3 bases and 6 bases respectively, with 20 bases between them. CDR3 size: 17 residues. CDR3 region: CASSFRDSRPKAGELFF. Written as DNA, the CDR3 is TGTGCCAGCAGCTTTAGGGATTCCAGGCCTAAGGCCGGGGAGCTGTTTTTT.

The rearrangement uses TRBV7-9 and TRBJ2-1; 13 bases line up with TRBD2. This CDR3 has 16 residues. The germline V gene encodes CDR1 SEHNR and CDR2 FQNEAQ (reference sequence). Trimming removed 2 bases from V and 9 bases from J; junction bases left unmatched: 7. For the CDR3, the DNA is TGTGCCAGCAGCTTACCGAGACTAGCGGGAGGCGGTGAGCAGTTCTTC. It specifies CASSLPRLAGGGEQFF.

The gene calls are TRBV28 and TRBJ1-5, with D uncertain. CDR3 length equals 15 residues. V lost 6 bases and J 6 bases, leaving 18 bases between the germline ends. Germline V gene lookup returns CDR1 MDHEN and CDR2 SYDVKM. In DNA, the CDR3 is TGTGCCAGCAGCTTTTCGTTTCTGTTCGGTCAGCCCCAGCATTTT. Amino acid sequence: CASSFSFLFGQPQHF.

V and J are TRBV27 and TRBJ1-4; the D is unclear. Germline V gene sequence: CDR1 MNHEY, CDR2 SMNVEV (reference sequence). CDR3 length: 17 residues. Between the trimmed V and J ends, which lost 6 bases and 0 bases, there was a span of 17 bases. The CDR3 region is CASSTQIPGATNEKLFF. CDR3 nucleotides: TGTGCCAGCAGCACCCAAATTCCGGGTGCAACTAATGAAAAACTGTTTTTT. The variable domain in full, with the rest retrieved from reference TRBV27 and TRBJ1-4, is EAQVTQNPRYLITVTGKKLTVTCSQNMNHEYMSWYRQDPGLGLRQIYYSMNVEVTDKGDVPEGYKVSRKEKRNFPLILESPSPNQTSLYFCASSTQIPGATNEKLFFGSGTQLSVL.

The rearrangement joins TRBV6-5 to TRBJ1-4, with 7 bases aligning to TRBD1. Germline CDR1 MNHEY, CDR2 SVGAGI. The V segment lost 8 bases and the J segment 10 bases; nucleotides outside the gene matches: 13. The CDR3 extends over 14 amino acids. CDR3 DNA sequence: TGTGCCAGCGCACCCACGAGGGACAGCCGAAAACTGTTTTTT. Its protein product is CASAPTRDSRKLFF.

This sequence joins TRBV28 and TRBJ2-5; TRBD1 is a possible D gene (5 bases). The assigned J gene may be wrong: the sequence end matches TRBJ2-7 better. This CDR3 is 15 amino acids long. CDR1 is MDHEN, CDR2 SYDVKM, per germline. CDR3 amino acids: CASSFMLRGFNEQYF. CDR3 sequence (DNA): TGTGCCAGCAGTTTTATGTTAAGGGGATTTAACGAGCAGTACTTC.

The chain combines TRBV7-3 with TRBJ1-1; 8 bases agree with TRBD1. CDR1 is SGHTA, CDR2 FQGTGA, per germline. After removal of 5 bases from V and 0 bases from J, the junction contained 2 bases not matched to a gene. The CDR3 runs 14 residues. CDR3 sequence: CASSPTGVNTEAFF. The CDR3 DNA reads as TGTGCCAGCAGCCCGACAGGGGTGAACACTGAAGCTTTCTTT.

The gene calls are TRBV10-3 and TRBJ1-2, with 7 bases lining up with TRBD1. Unmatched junction bases numbered 5, after V lost 5 bases and J lost 2 bases. The CDR3 has 14 amino acids. Germline V gene data show CDR1 as ENHRY and CDR2 as SYGVKD. In DNA, the CDR3 is TGTGCCATCAGTACCGGGGACAGCAACTATGGCTACACCTTC. It specifies CAISTGDSNYGYTF.

This chain links TRBV19 with TRBJ2-1, with D tentatively TRBD2 (5 bases). V was cut by 5 bases and J by 2 bases, with 10 bases left in between. This CDR3 contains 14 residues. Germline V lookup: CDR1 LNHDA, CDR2 SQIVND (reference sequence). The CDR3: CASSVQRAYNEQFF. CDR3 in DNA: TGTGCCAGTAGTGTCCAGAGGGCCTACAATGAGCAGTTCTTC.

The DNA for the CDR3 is TGTGCCAGCAGTCACCACTCCACGGGACGAACCCCACGAAGCTCCTACGAGCAGTACTTC. This encodes CASSHHSTGRTPRSSYEQYF. The chain joins TRBV28 to TRBJ2-7, with D perhaps being TRBD1 or TRBD2 (5 bases each). This CDR3 has 20 residues. Germline V gives CDR1 MDHEN, CDR2 SYDVKM. The V gene lost 5 bases and the J gene lost 0 bases, with 29 bases spanning the gap. The full variable domain, completed using reference TRBV28 and TRBJ2-7, is DVKVTQSSRYLVKRTGEKVFLECVQDMDHENMFWYRQDPGLGLRLIYFSYDVKMKEKGDIPEGYSVSREKKERFSLILESASTNQTSMYLCASSHHSTGRTPRSSYEQYFGPGTRLTVT.

This chain connects TRBV27 to TRBJ1-2; 10 bases line up with TRBD1. The CDR3 contains 13 residues. Losses at the gene ends were 5 bases for V and 8 bases for J; bases not matched to a gene: 5. Germline V gene sequence: CDR1 MNHEY, CDR2 SMNVEV (reference sequence). The CDR3 spells CASSQTGGRGYTF. The CDR3 bases are TGTGCCAGCAGTCAGACAGGGGGCCGAGGCTACACCTTC.

The gene calls are TRBV30 and TRBJ2-5; tentatively, D is TRBD1 or TRBD2 (5 bases each). Trimming took 1 base from V and 1 from J, leaving 7 bases between them. This CDR3 comprises 13 residues. CDR1 is GTSNPN, CDR2 SVGIG, per germline (reference sequence). CDR3 in amino acids: CAWSGGPQETQYF. CDR3 sequence (DNA): TGTGCCTGGAGTGGGGGACCCCAAGAGACCCAGTACTTC.

V usage is TRBV5-6 and J usage is TRBJ2-1, with 11 bases identical to TRBD2. The CDR3 sequence is 19 residues long. The V gene end was trimmed by 2 bases and the J gene end by 0 bases; junction bases not matched to a gene: 10. The germline V gene encodes CDR1 SGHDT and CDR2 YYEEEE. The CDR3 DNA is TGTGCCAGCAGCTTATTGTGGCTAGCGGGAGGTTCCTCCTACAATGAGCAGTTCTTC. Protein product: CASSLLWLAGGSSYNEQFF.

This chain links TRBV14 with TRBJ2-1; a possible D gene is TRBD2 (8 bases). V was pared by 3 bases and J by 2 bases, with 14 bases between. Germline CDR1 and CDR2: SGHDN and FVKESK. This CDR3 is built from 16 residues. The CDR3 reads CASSQGLDRAYNEQFF. The DNA for the CDR3 is TGTGCCAGCAGCCAGGGACTAGACAGGGCCTACAATGAGCAGTTCTTC.

This chain joins TRBV27 and TRBJ1-1, with TRBD1 matching 7 bases. The CDR3 contains 14 residues. Germline CDR1 is MNHEY and CDR2 is SMNVEV (reference sequence). V lost 8 bases, J lost 5 bases, and 11 bases stayed unmatched. The CDR3 bases are TGTGCCAGCTCCCTAAGGGGGCGCGGGACTGAAGCTTTCTTT. It yields the protein CASSLRGRGTEAFF.

The rearrangement links TRBV5-1 to TRBJ2-5, with D hard to call. The CDR3 sequence is 12 residues long. The V and J ends lost 1 base and 0 bases respectively, with 1 base between them. CDR1 is SGHRS and CDR2 is YFSETQ in the germline V gene. The CDR3 region has the DNA TGCGCCAGCAGCTTGAACCAAGAGACCCAGTACTTC. This sequence encodes CASSLNQETQYF.